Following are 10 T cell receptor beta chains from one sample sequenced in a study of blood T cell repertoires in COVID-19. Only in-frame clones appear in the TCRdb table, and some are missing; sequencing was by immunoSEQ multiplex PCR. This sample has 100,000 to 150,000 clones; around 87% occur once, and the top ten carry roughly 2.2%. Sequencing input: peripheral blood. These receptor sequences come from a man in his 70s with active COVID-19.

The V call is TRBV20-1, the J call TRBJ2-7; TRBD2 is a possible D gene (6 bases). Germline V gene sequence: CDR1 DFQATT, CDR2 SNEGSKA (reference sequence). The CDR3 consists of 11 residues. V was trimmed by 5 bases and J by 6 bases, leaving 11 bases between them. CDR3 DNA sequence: TGCAGTGCTCCCGCGGGAAGCGAGCAGTACTTC. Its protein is CSAPAGSEQYF.

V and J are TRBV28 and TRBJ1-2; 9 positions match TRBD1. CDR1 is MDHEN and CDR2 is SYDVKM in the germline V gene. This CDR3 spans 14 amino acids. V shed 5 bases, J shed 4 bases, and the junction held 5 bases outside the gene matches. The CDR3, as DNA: TGTGCCAGCAGTCGACAGGGGGGGAGCTATGGCTACACCTTC. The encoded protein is CASSRQGGSYGYTF.

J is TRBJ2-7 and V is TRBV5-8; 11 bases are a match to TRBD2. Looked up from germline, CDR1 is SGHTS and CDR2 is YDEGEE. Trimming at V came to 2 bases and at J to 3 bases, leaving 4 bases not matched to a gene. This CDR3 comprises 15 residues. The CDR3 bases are TGTGCCAGCAGCTTCCTACTAGCGGGAGTCTACGAGCAGTACTTC. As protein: CASSFLLAGVYEQYF. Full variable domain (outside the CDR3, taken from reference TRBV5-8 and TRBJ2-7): EAGVTQSPTHLIKTRGQQATLRCSPISGHTSVYWYQQALGLGLQFLLWYDEGEERNRGNFPPRFSGRQFPNYSSELNVNALELEDSALYLCASSFLLAGVYEQYFGPGTRLTVT.

The CDR3 DNA is TGTGCCAGCAGCTTGCGTCAGAACCAAGAGACCCAGTACTTC. As protein: CASSLRQNQETQYF. The rearrangement links TRBV5-6 to TRBJ2-5, with no clear D. V was trimmed by 1 base and J by 0 bases, leaving 7 bases between them. Germline CDR1 and CDR2: SGHDT and YYEEEE. The CDR3 is 14 amino acids.

This chain's CDR3 is CASSDLAGGPDTQYF. The CDR3 bases are TGTGCCAGCAGTGATCTGGCGGGAGGGCCGGATACGCAGTATTTT. V is TRBV2 and J is TRBJ2-3; 9 positions agree with TRBD2. The CDR3 is made up of 15 amino acids. Trimming cost V 3 bases and J 6 bases; bases outside gene matches: 7. Looked up from germline, CDR1 is SNHLY and CDR2 is FYNNEI.

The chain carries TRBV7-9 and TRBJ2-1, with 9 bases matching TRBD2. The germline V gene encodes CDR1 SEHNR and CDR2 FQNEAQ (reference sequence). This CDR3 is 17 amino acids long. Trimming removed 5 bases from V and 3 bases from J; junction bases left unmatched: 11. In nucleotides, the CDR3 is TGTGCCAGCAGCCCGAAACCGCTAGCGGGGCACTACAATGAGCAGTTCTTC. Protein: CASSPKPLAGHYNEQFF.

The CDR3 nucleotides are TGCGCCAGCAGCCCTGGAGGGCCGGGCACTGAAGCTTTCTTT. Residues: CASSPGGPGTEAFF. The chain couples TRBV5-1 to TRBJ1-1, with unresolved D. The germline V and J ends were trimmed by 4 bases and 4 bases, with 14 bases remaining between them. This CDR3 spans 14 amino acids. Germline V CDR1 and CDR2: SGHRS, YFSETQ.

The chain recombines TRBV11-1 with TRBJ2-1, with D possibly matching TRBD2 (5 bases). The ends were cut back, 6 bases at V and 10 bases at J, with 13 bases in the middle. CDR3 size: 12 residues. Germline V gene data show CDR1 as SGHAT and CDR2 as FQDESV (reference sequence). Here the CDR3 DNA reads TGTGCCAGCAGTCCTACTAGTCGGGAGCAGTTCTTC. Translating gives CASSPTSREQFF. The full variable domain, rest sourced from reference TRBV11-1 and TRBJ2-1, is EAEVAQSPRYKITEKSQAVAFWCDPISGHATLYWYRQILGQGPELLVQFQDESVVDDSQLPKDRFSAERLKGVDSTLKIQPAELGDSAMYLCASSPTSREQFFGPGTRLTVL.

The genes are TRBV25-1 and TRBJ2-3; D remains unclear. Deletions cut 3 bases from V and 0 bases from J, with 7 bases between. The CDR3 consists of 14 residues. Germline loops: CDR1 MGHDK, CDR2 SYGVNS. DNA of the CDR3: TGTGCCAGCAGTGAGGCCGGGAGCACAGATACGCAGTATTTT. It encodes CASSEAGSTDTQYF. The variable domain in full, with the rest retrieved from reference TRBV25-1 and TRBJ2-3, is EADIYQTPRYLVIGTGKKITLECSQTMGHDKMYWYQQDPGMELHLIHYSYGVNSTEKGDLSSESTVSRIRTEHFPLTLESARPSHTSQYLCASSEAGSTDTQYFGPGTRLTVL.

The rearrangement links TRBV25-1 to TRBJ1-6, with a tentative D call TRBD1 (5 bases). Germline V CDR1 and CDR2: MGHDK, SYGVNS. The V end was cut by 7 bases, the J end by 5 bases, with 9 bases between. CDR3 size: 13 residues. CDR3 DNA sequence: TGTGCCAGCACGGGGGTTAATAATTCACCCCTCCACTTT. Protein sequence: CASTGVNNSPLHF.